The 5 T cell receptor beta chains presented below share a single source sample, sequenced in a study of blood T cell repertoires in COVID-19. TCRdb keeps only in-frame clones here, not all; method: immunoSEQ multiplex PCR. The profile shows hundreds of thousands of clones, roughly 86% of them singletons. Sequenced input: peripheral blood. The receptor set was obtained from a woman aged 25 to 39 with COVID-19, enrolled during active disease.

The rearrangement joins TRBV13 to TRBJ2-1; perhaps TRBD2 as D (6 bases). Germline V gene lookup returns CDR1 PRHDT and CDR2 FYEKMQ (reference sequence). The CDR3 totals 15 residues. V dropped 6 bases and J dropped 6 bases, with 18 bases sitting between them. CDR3 loop: CASSSRDSFSNEQFF. The CDR3 DNA follows: TGTGCCAGCAGTTCCCGGGACTCCTTCTCCAATGAGCAGTTCTTC.

The chain carries TRBV6-5 and TRBJ2-6; TRBD1 matches 10 bases. Per germline, CDR1 MNHEY and CDR2 SVGAGI. J lost 3 bases, V lost 8 bases, and 1 base had no gene match. This CDR3 is built from 14 residues. CDR3 coding DNA: TGTGCCAGCGACAGGGGGCGTGGGGCCAACGTCCTGACTTTC. Translating gives CASDRGRGANVLTF.

This clone was seen only a few times. The chain is built from TRBV5-1 and TRBJ2-3; 10 bases match TRBD1. J was trimmed by 6 bases and V by 0 bases; bases with no gene match: 1. This CDR3 has 14 amino acids. CDR1 is SGHRS, CDR2 YFSETQ, per germline. CDR3 amino acids: CASSLEDRGDTQYF. CDR3 nucleotide sequence: TGCGCCAGCAGCTTGGAGGACAGGGGGGATACGCAGTATTTT.

This chain uses TRBV6-4 with TRBJ2-3; 10 nucleotides align to TRBD2. CDR3 length: 14 residues. The junction had 2 bases not matched to a gene; V was cut back by 4 bases and J by 4 bases. Germline CDR1 reads MRHNA; CDR2 reads SNTAGT. The CDR3 sequence is CASSAGLASDTQYF. The CDR3 DNA reads TGTGCCAGCAGTGCGGGACTAGCGTCAGATACGCAGTATTTT.

The chain recombines TRBV5-6 with TRBJ2-5; D gene ambiguous. CDR3 length: 14 amino acids. Per germline, CDR1 SGHDT and CDR2 YYEEEE. V was pared by 4 bases and J by 4 bases, with 14 bases between. The CDR3 loop is CASSRRVLGETQYF. CDR3 nucleotides: TGTGCCAGCAGCCGTCGGGTTTTAGGAGAGACCCAGTACTTC.